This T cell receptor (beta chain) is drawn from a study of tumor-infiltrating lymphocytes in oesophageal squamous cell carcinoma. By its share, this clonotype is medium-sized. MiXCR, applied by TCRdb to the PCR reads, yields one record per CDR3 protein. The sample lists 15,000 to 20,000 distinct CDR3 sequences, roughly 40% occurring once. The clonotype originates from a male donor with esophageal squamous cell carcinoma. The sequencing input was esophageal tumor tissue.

The CDR3 DNA is TGTGCCAGCAGCCCTGGGGCAGGGGTTAGCAACACTGAAGCTTTCTTT. Translated, it gives CASSPGAGVSNTEAFF. The rearrangement links TRBV7-3 to TRBJ1-1; possible D gene TRBD1, 6 bases. Germline CDR1 reads SGHTA; CDR2 reads FQGTGA. The CDR3 runs to 16 residues. V dropped 5 bases and J dropped 2 bases, with 18 bases sitting between them.